These 16 T cell receptor beta chains were all obtained from the same sample, sequenced in a study of identifying expanded T cells in peripheral blood. The assay was immunoSEQ multiplex PCR, and TCRdb's table has in-frame clones only and misses some. This sample has under 70,000 clones, with 70% to 90% found just once. What was sequenced was blood. Receptor source: a person aged 18 to 70 in good health.

The V call is TRBV18, the J call TRBJ2-1; tentative D call: TRBD2 (6 bases). The CDR3 loop spans 11 amino acids. Germline V gene sequence: CDR1 KGHSH, CDR2 LQKENI. V gave up 8 bases and J gave up 10 bases, with 12 bases separating them. In nucleotides, the CDR3 is TGTGCCAGCGGCCGGGGGAGAGAGCAGTTCTTC. Amino acids: CASGRGREQFF. Complete variable domain (other parts from reference TRBV18 and TRBJ2-1): NAGVMQNPRHLVRRRGQEARLRCSPMKGHSHVYWYRQLPEEGLKFMVYLQKENIIDESGMPKERFSAEFPKEGPSILRIQQVVRGDSAAYFCASGRGREQFFGPGTRLTVL.

The gene calls are TRBV7-2 and TRBJ2-2; tentative D call: TRBD2 (6 bases). Germline assignment: CDR1 SGHTA and CDR2 FQGNSA. The CDR3 extends over 15 amino acids. V lost 4 bases and J lost 1, with 10 bases in between. CDR3: CASSSGTLNTGELFF. CDR3 in DNA: TGTGCCAGCAGCTCCGGGACTCTGAACACCGGGGAGCTGTTTTTT.

The rearrangement joins TRBV5-6 to TRBJ1-2, with D tentatively TRBD1 (6 bases). There are 17 residues in the CDR3. Per germline, CDR1 SGHDT and CDR2 YYEEEE. Trimming removed 0 bases from V and 3 bases from J, with 18 bases in between. CDR3 loop: CASSLASILQGYYGYTF. CDR3 coding DNA: TGTGCCAGCAGCTTGGCCTCCATCCTACAGGGCTACTATGGCTACACCTTC. The full variable domain, in which reference TRBV5-6 and TRBJ1-2 provide the parts outside the CDR3, is DAGVTQSPTHLIKTRGQQVTLRCSPKSGHDTVSWYQQALGQGPQFIFQYYEEEERQRGNFPDRFSGHQFPNYSSELNVNALLLGDSALYLCASSLASILQGYYGYTFGSGTRLTVV.

Only one count was recorded for this clone. The chain combines TRBV5-6 with TRBJ2-5; weak D call: TRBD2 (6 bases). In germline, CDR1 is SGHDT, CDR2 YYEEEE. V lost 6 bases and J 2 bases, leaving 20 bases between the germline ends. CDR3 length: 16 amino acids. This CDR3 is CASTQNQRRGQETQYF. As DNA, the CDR3 is TGTGCCAGCACCCAAAACCAAAGGAGGGGTCAAGAGACCCAGTACTTC.

This clone occurred once. The chain employs TRBV6-4 and TRBJ2-1; D unresolved. The V and J ends lost 2 bases and 10 bases respectively, with 12 bases between them. CDR1 MRHNA and CDR2 SNTAGT come from the germline V gene. The CDR3 contains 13 residues. CDR3 sequence (DNA): TGTGCCAGCAGTGACACGAGCGTCTCGGAGCAGTTCTTC. This sequence encodes CASSDTSVSEQFF.

The rearrangement joins TRBV6-6 to TRBJ2-3, with D possibly matching TRBD2 (5 bases). The CDR3 runs to 15 residues. V was clipped by 2 bases and J by 2 bases, with 11 bases between them. Germline V lookup: CDR1 MNHNY, CDR2 SVGAGI (reference sequence). CDR3 residues: CASSYGGADTDTQYF. For the CDR3, the DNA is TGTGCCAGCAGTTACGGAGGCGCGGACACAGATACGCAGTATTTT.

The V and J genes are TRBV11-3 and TRBJ2-2; either TRBD1 or TRBD2 may supply D (5 bases each). The V end was cut by 5 bases, the J end by 1 base, with 11 bases between. This CDR3 contains 15 residues. Germline values: CDR1 SGHNT, CDR2 YENEEA. CDR3: CASSLGTMNTGELFF. In DNA form, the CDR3 reads TGTGCCAGCAGCCTCGGGACGATGAACACCGGGGAGCTGTTTTTT.

The sample holds a few counts of this clone. The rearrangement joins TRBV29-1 to TRBJ2-2, with TRBD2 matching over 10 bases. Germline V gene data show CDR1 as SQVTM and CDR2 as ANQGSEA. V gave up 5 bases and J gave up 3 bases; unmatched junction bases: 6. This CDR3 region has 15 residues. CDR3 sequence reads: CSVQREGRDTGELFF. CDR3 coding DNA: TGCAGCGTTCAGCGGGAGGGCCGTGACACCGGGGAGCTGTTTTTT.

CDR3 residues: CASSLDRAYTGELFF. The CDR3, as DNA: TGTGCCAGCAGCTTGGACAGGGCGTACACCGGGGAGCTGTTTTTT. The chain is built from TRBV5-6 and TRBJ2-2, with TRBD1 as a possible D gene (6 bases). Germline CDR1 SGHDT, CDR2 YYEEEE. This CDR3 region has 15 residues. Trimming took off 0 bases at V and 3 bases at J, with 9 bases between the two ends.

The J gene is TRBJ2-3, the V gene TRBV14, with D uncertain. The CDR3 totals 14 residues. Germline loops: CDR1 SGHDN, CDR2 FVKESK. The V gene lost 5 bases and the J gene lost 1 base, with 10 bases spanning the gap. CDR3 DNA sequence: TGTGCCAGCAGCTCGTTTGGAGGCACAGATACGCAGTATTTT. Amino acid sequence: CASSSFGGTDTQYF. The entire variable domain, with the rest obtained from reference TRBV14 and TRBJ2-3, is as follows: EAGVTQFPSHSVIEKGQTVTLRCDPISGHDNLYWYRRVMGKEIKFLLHFVKESKQDESGMPNNRFLAERTGGTYSTLKVQPAELEDSGVYFCASSSFGGTDTQYFGPGTRLTVL.

This rearrangement joins TRBV20-1 to TRBJ2-1; D is undetermined. The germline gives CDR1 DFQATT, CDR2 SNEGSKA (reference sequence). The CDR3 runs 11 residues. V was clipped by 4 bases and J by 5 bases, with 6 bases between them. CDR3: CSAIRDNEQFF. CDR3 DNA sequence: TGCAGTGCTATTCGGGACAATGAGCAGTTCTTC.

The J gene is TRBJ1-2, the V gene TRBV30; D is uncertain. Trimming shortened V by 5 bases and J by 5 bases, and 6 bases separated the two germline ends. The germline V gene has CDR1 GTSNPN and CDR2 SVGIG (reference sequence). The CDR3 extends over 10 amino acids. The CDR3 DNA reads TGTGCCTGGGGTAGATATGGCTACACCTTC. It yields the protein CAWGRYGYTF.

The chain links TRBV10-3 to TRBJ1-2; 11 bases are shared with TRBD1. This CDR3 spans 14 amino acids. Germline lookup yields CDR1 ENHRY and CDR2 SYGVKD. V trimming: 7 bases; J trimming: 4 bases; junction bases outside the gene matches: 5. CDR3 region: CAIKGGTGGYGYTF. The CDR3 DNA reads as TGTGCCATCAAAGGGGGGACAGGGGGCTATGGCTACACCTTC.

This rearrangement joins TRBV28 to TRBJ2-7; the D gene could be TRBD1 or TRBD2 (5 bases each). The CDR3 is 14 amino acids. Between the trimmed V and J ends, which lost 6 bases and 3 bases, there was a span of 15 bases. Germline V gives CDR1 MDHEN, CDR2 SYDVKM. CDR3 bases: TGTGCCAGCAGGGGTATAGGGACGGGCTACGAGCAGTACTTC. Amino acids: CASRGIGTGYEQYF.

This sequence joins TRBV30 and TRBJ1-6, with D perhaps TRBD1 (6 bases). The germline V gene encodes CDR1 GTSNPN and CDR2 SVGIG (reference sequence). Trimming cost V 5 bases and J 7 bases, with 18 bases left between them. This CDR3 contains 15 residues. CDR3 bases: TGTGCCTGGGAAGCGCTGGGGGGCGAAAATTCACCCCTCCACTTT. Translated: CAWEALGGENSPLHF.

The chain links TRBV30 to TRBJ2-1, with 10 nucleotides matching TRBD2. The CDR3 is made up of 16 amino acids. The V and J ends lost 3 bases and 8 bases, in that order; junction bases with no gene match: 13. The germline V gene encodes CDR1 GTSNPN and CDR2 SVGIG (reference sequence). The CDR3 DNA reads as TGTGCCTGGAGCCCCGGACTAGCGGCAAATATGGATGAGCAGTTCTTC. It is translated as CAWSPGLAANMDEQFF.